The rows below give T cell receptor beta chains drawn from one sample of a study of T cells in localized non-small cell lung cancer. Profiled with immunoSEQ multiplex PCR; TCRdb holds only in-frame clones, not every one. The repertoire holds several hundred clones, approximately 22% seen once, with roughly 19% in the top ten. Specimen: lung tumor tissue, collected before any cancer treatment. The source of these receptors is a female donor aged 60 or older with stage II squamous cell lung carcinoma. Each CDR3 is given with its conserved first and last residue.

j_call,v_call,cdr3_aa
TRBJ1-2,TRBV14,CASSRDTKNYGYTF
TRBJ2-7,TRBV5-1,CASSFGGRGGYEQYF
TRBJ1-5,TRBV6-8,CASRTYRVDNQPQHF
TRBJ2-2,TRBV9,CASSVRSGTANTGELFF
TRBJ2-1,TRBV30,CAWSWGSGGEQFF
TRBJ2-1,TRBV11-3,CASSLSGTSAHNEQFF
TRBJ1-5,TRBV19,CASSTSGGRRQPQHF
TRBJ2-7,TRBV10-3,CAISAATGGTYEQYF
TRBJ2-7,TRBV15,CASSYRMTGGYYEQYF
TRBJ1-3,TRBV28,CASTLSGNTIYF
TRBJ2-4,TRBV18,CASSSLISKNIQYF
TRBJ1-2,TRBV19,CASRPLTGANYGYTF
TRBJ2-1,TRBV11-3,CASSSWDFTNEQFF
TRBJ1-6,TRBV7-4,CASSFGTGNNSPLHF
TRBJ1-1,TRBV6-8,CASSPPDRDDTEAFF
TRBJ1-1,TRBV10-3,CAISESQARDPSLTEAFF
TRBJ1-1,TRBV11-3,CASSLEGAQNTEAFF
TRBJ1-4,TRBV6-8,CASKLTGNHEKLFF
TRBJ1-1,TRBV30,CAWSGRDSTEAFF
TRBJ2-1,TRBV6-8,CASTDRSYNEQFF
TRBJ1-6,TRBV5-8,CASSLGEGSPLHF
TRBJ1-1,TRBV28,CASKGPGTGGRWDTEAFF
TRBJ1-1,TRBV7-2,CASSLFWNTEAFF
TRBJ1-2,TRBV19,CASSMGQVGYGYTF
TRBJ2-1,TRBV5-1,CASSSDSGRSSYNEQFF
TRBJ2-7,TRBV28,CASSLQFSYEQYF
TRBJ1-1,TRBV1,CASSLRVGGAFF
TRBJ2-3,TRBV6-9,CASTLDRATDTQYF
TRBJ2-4,TRBV11-3,CASSPGTGEGYIQYF
TRBJ1-2,TRBV9,CASSGDRGYGYTF
TRBJ2-2,TRBV11-3,CASSRIAANTGELFF
TRBJ2-5,TRBV18,CASSPGTGEKETQYF
TRBJ2-3,TRBV6-8,CASSPGATTDTQYF
TRBJ2-5,TRBV28,CASSSPLGLQETQYF
TRBJ2-7,TRBV28,CASSLVRDSGFGEQYF
TRBJ1-1,TRBV11-3,CASSLDQWGDTEAFF
TRBJ2-5,TRBV9,CASSDGQQETQYF
TRBJ2-3,TRBV5-1,CASSFSPPSDTQYF
TRBJ1-2,TRBV30,CAWSVSINYGYTF
TRBJ2-2,TRBV11-3,CASSLTPGGTGELFF
TRBJ1-3,TRBV6-8,CASRGSLSGNTIYF
TRBJ2-5,TRBV7-2,CASSLWQGETQYF